Below, 24 T cell receptor beta chains from the same sample are listed, as sequenced in a study of OX40 agonist ivuxolimab in advanced cancers. The method was immunoSEQ multiplex PCR; TCRdb's version includes in-frame clones alone and lacks a portion of them. Seen here are fewer than 80,000 clones, approximately 85% observed once, and the top ten hold roughly 6%. This specimen was CD4+ or CD8+ T cells sorted from blood, taken in a trial of the OX40 agonist ivuxolimab. These receptors all stem from an adult with an advanced solid tumor such as melanoma, head and neck, liver or kidney cancer.

V usage is TRBV6-1 and J usage is TRBJ2-5; no definite D call. The assigned J gene may be wrong: the sequence end matches TRBJ2-7 better. CDR3 size: 12 residues. Germline V gene lookup returns CDR1 MNHNS and CDR2 SASEGT. CDR3 region: CASSVNGYEQYF. The CDR3 DNA reads as TGTGCCAGCAGTGTGAATGGCTACGAGCAGTACTTC.

This chain uses TRBV6-1 with TRBJ2-7, with 12 bases lining up with TRBD2. Germline V gene sequence: CDR1 MNHNS, CDR2 SASEGT. The CDR3 is 15 amino acids. Trimming at V came to 3 bases and at J to 3 bases, leaving 3 bases not matched to a gene. The CDR3 DNA is TGTGCCAGCAGTGACTGGACTAGCGGGAACTACGAGCAGTACTTC. This sequence encodes CASSDWTSGNYEQYF.

The chain links TRBV7-8 to TRBJ2-1, with D uncertain. The CDR3 contains 12 residues. Trimming took off 3 bases at V and 7 bases at J, with 7 bases between the two ends. The germline V gene has CDR1 SGHVS and CDR2 FQNEAQ. The CDR3 is CASSFDQNEQFF. CDR3 in DNA: TGTGCCAGCAGCTTTGACCAGAATGAGCAGTTCTTC.

In its sample, this clone was seen once. The chain joins TRBV18 to TRBJ2-3, with D tentatively TRBD2 (6 bases). V gave up 1 base and J gave up 1 base, with 12 bases separating them. The CDR3 has 16 residues. The germline V gene has CDR1 KGHSH and CDR2 LQKENI. The CDR3 reads CASSPQRGKGTDTQYF. DNA for the CDR3: TGTGCCAGCTCACCACAACGGGGGAAAGGCACAGATACGCAGTATTTT. The entire variable domain, with the rest obtained from reference TRBV18 and TRBJ2-3, is as follows: NAGVMQNPRHLVRRRGQEARLRCSPMKGHSHVYWYRQLPEEGLKFMVYLQKENIIDESGMPKERFSAEFPKEGPSILRIQQVVRGDSAAYFCASSPQRGKGTDTQYFGPGTRLTVL.

V gene TRBV15 combines with J gene TRBJ2-5; unclear D gene. Trimming cost V 5 bases and J 1 base, with 8 bases left between them. CDR1 and CDR2 from the germline V gene are LNHNV and YYDKDF (reference sequence). This CDR3 has 13 residues. The CDR3 is CATSVPLQETQYF. CDR3 DNA sequence: TGTGCCACCAGCGTCCCCCTCCAAGAGACCCAGTACTTC.

This chain uses TRBV7-2 with TRBJ2-5; 7 bases fit TRBD2. With the DNA end fitting TRBJ2-7 better, the J assignment may be wrong. Germline-derived CDR1 and CDR2 are SGHTA and FQGNSA. The CDR3 spans 14 residues. The CDR3 loop is CASSLAGGTYEQYF. The CDR3 nucleotides read TGTGCCAGCAGCTTAGCGGGGGGGACCTACGAGCAGTACTTC.

The V and J genes are TRBV11-2 and TRBJ2-5, with 9 bases matching TRBD2. Germline V gives CDR1 SGHAT, CDR2 FQNNGV. J lost 5 bases, V lost 1 base, and 17 bases had no gene match. The CDR3 loop spans 19 amino acids. The CDR3 is CASSLVGTGGSGRRETQYF. CDR3 nucleotides: TGTGCCAGCAGCTTAGTCGGGACTGGAGGGAGCGGGAGGAGGGAGACCCAGTACTTC.

This chain joins TRBV19 and TRBJ2-7, with 10 bases aligning to TRBD2. The germline V gene encodes CDR1 LNHDA and CDR2 SQIVND (reference sequence). Unmatched junction bases numbered 20, after V lost 7 bases and J lost 5 bases. The CDR3 covers 18 residues. CDR3 in DNA: TGTGCCAGTAAGGGGGCCGGGGACAAAGCGGGGGGGCCCCACGAGCAGTACTTC. This gives the protein CASKGAGDKAGGPHEQYF.

This clone occurred once. V and J are TRBV5-1 and TRBJ2-3, with D possibly TRBD1 on 5 matching bases. Looked up from germline, CDR1 is SGHRS and CDR2 is YFSETQ. The length of the CDR3 is 15 residues. V dropped 4 bases and J dropped 2 bases, with 14 bases sitting between them. CDR3 DNA sequence: TGCGCCAGCAGCCGCGCCCCTGGGGCCACAGATACGCAGTATTTT. Amino acid sequence: CASSRAPGATDTQYF. The full variable domain, rest sourced from reference TRBV5-1 and TRBJ2-3, is KAGVTQTPRYLIKTRGQQVTLSCSPISGHRSVSWYQQTPGQGLQFLFEYFSETQRNKGNFPGRFSGRQFSNSRSEMNVSTLELGDSALYLCASSRAPGATDTQYFGPGTRLTVL.

This chain links TRBV2 with TRBJ2-1; weak D call: TRBD1 (6 bases). CDR3 length: 13 amino acids. Germline V gene sequence: CDR1 SNHLY, CDR2 FYNNEI. With 2 bases removed from V and 8 bases from J, the gap between germline ends came to 10 bases. CDR3 region: CASSERTAHEQFF. The CDR3 DNA is TGTGCCAGCAGTGAAAGGACAGCTCATGAGCAGTTCTTC.

The chain couples TRBV4-3 to TRBJ1-5; unclear D gene. V gave up 1 base and J gave up 0 bases, with 4 bases separating them. This CDR3 contains 14 residues. In germline, CDR1 is LGHNA, CDR2 YSLEER. The DNA of the CDR3 is TGCGCCAGCAGCCAAGTCGGTAGCAATCAGCCCCAGCATTTT. The encoded protein is CASSQVGSNQPQHF.

The chain couples TRBV7-3 to TRBJ1-1, with TRBD1 matching 8 bases. Germline trimming cut 5 bases from V and 3 bases from J; bases unmatched to any gene: 2. This CDR3 spans 13 amino acids. The V gene's germline CDR1 is SGHTA and CDR2 FQGTGA. The CDR3 DNA follows: TGTGCCAGCAGCCAGGGGGCCGACACTGAAGCTTTCTTT. Translated: CASSQGADTEAFF.

The CDR3 here is CASSIDVSTDTQYF. The CDR3, as DNA: TGCGCCAGCAGCATAGACGTTAGCACAGATACGCAGTATTTT. The chain combines TRBV5-1 with TRBJ2-3, with D hard to call. Germline CDR1 is SGHRS and CDR2 is YFSETQ. The CDR3 is 14 amino acids. V lost 4 bases and J 0 bases, leaving 9 bases between the germline ends.

The J gene is TRBJ1-2, the V gene TRBV6-5; 8 bases match TRBD1. The CDR3 loop spans 14 amino acids. The V and J ends lost 6 bases and 8 bases, in that order; junction bases with no gene match: 11. The germline gives CDR1 MNHEY, CDR2 SVGAGI. The DNA of the CDR3 is TGTGCCAGCAGCGAGATGACAGGGGCTAGGGGCTACACCTTC. Translating gives CASSEMTGARGYTF.

The chain links TRBV9 to TRBJ2-3; D gene unclear. Trimming took off 0 bases at V and 1 base at J, with 12 bases between the two ends. The V gene's germline CDR1 is SGDLS and CDR2 YYNGEE. The CDR3 runs to 16 residues. CDR3 region: CASSVVGLGGTDTQYF. The DNA of the CDR3 is TGTGCCAGCAGCGTAGTGGGCCTCGGTGGCACAGATACGCAGTATTTT.

In regard to this clone: Other DNA sequences of this sample code for an identical CDR3. The chain joins TRBV4-2 to TRBJ2-7; D is possibly TRBD1 or TRBD2 (5 bases each). Germline V gene data show CDR1 as LGHNA and CDR2 as YNFKEQ. V gave up 2 bases and J gave up 6 bases, with 14 bases separating them. The CDR3 extends over 14 amino acids. The CDR3, as DNA: TGTGCCAGCAGCCAAATACGGGACGGCCGCGAGCAGTACTTC. It is translated as CASSQIRDGREQYF.

This clone was counted once. The chain employs TRBV5-4 and TRBJ2-7; 10 bases map to TRBD1. The CDR3 totals 14 residues. V shed 0 bases and J 3 bases; nucleotides not matched to a gene: 0. The germline V gene encodes CDR1 SGHNT and CDR2 YYREEE (reference sequence). The CDR3, as DNA: TGTGCCAGCAGCTTGGGGACAGGGGGCTACGAGCAGTACTTC. This sequence encodes CASSLGTGGYEQYF.

This chain uses TRBV19 with TRBJ2-7; unclear D gene. Germline V gene lookup returns CDR1 LNHDA and CDR2 SQIVND (reference sequence). The CDR3 has 16 amino acids. Deletions cut 1 base from V and 3 bases from J, with 16 bases between. CDR3 region: CASSIGPRTPYYEQYF. The CDR3 coding sequence is TGTGCCAGTAGTATAGGCCCTCGGACCCCCTACTACGAGCAGTACTTC.

This chain connects TRBV19 to TRBJ1-2, with D hard to call. The CDR3 extends over 12 amino acids. Trimming removed 5 bases from V and 8 bases from J, with 12 bases in between. Germline V CDR1 and CDR2: LNHDA, SQIVND (reference sequence). The CDR3 nucleotides are TGTGCCAGTAGTCCCCCCCCGGGGGGCTACACCTTC. Residues: CASSPPPGGYTF.

The V gene is TRBV18, the J gene TRBJ1-6; TRBD1 might be the D (6 bases). This CDR3 spans 14 amino acids. Trimming took off 3 bases at V and 9 bases at J, with 12 bases between the two ends. From germline, CDR1 is KGHSH and CDR2 LQKENI. CDR3 sequence (DNA): TGTGCCAGCTCACCGGGACAAATCTCTTCACCCCTCCACTTT. This codes for CASSPGQISSPLHF.

This rearrangement joins TRBV6-5 to TRBJ2-5, with D possibly being TRBD1 or TRBD2 (6 bases each). Germline V gene sequence: CDR1 MNHEY, CDR2 SVGAGI. The CDR3 sequence is 13 residues long. Trimming cost V 8 bases and J 1 base, with 11 bases left between them. In nucleotides, the CDR3 is TGTGCCAGCTCGAGGGGGGCCCAAGAGACCCAGTACTTC. Translating it yields CASSRGAQETQYF.

The chain joins TRBV27 to TRBJ1-1; D is unclear. CDR1 and CDR2 (germline): MNHEY, SMNVEV (reference sequence). This CDR3 is built from 13 residues. The V end lost 6 bases, the J end lost 5 bases, and 13 bases lay between the germline ends. In DNA, the CDR3 is TGTGCCAGCAGGGGGATTTTGAGGACTGAAGCTTTCTTT. The encoded protein is CASRGILRTEAFF.

The sample holds one count of this clone. V usage is TRBV5-6 and J usage is TRBJ1-3; 8 bases fit TRBD1. The CDR3 runs to 16 residues. Germline V gene sequence: CDR1 SGHDT, CDR2 YYEEEE. The trim removed 5 bases at V and 3 bases at J, leaving 10 bases unmatched. Here the CDR3 reads CASSTIQGAFGNTIYF. The CDR3 DNA reads as TGTGCCAGCAGTACAATTCAGGGGGCGTTTGGAAACACCATATATTTT. Full variable domain (remainder filled in from reference TRBV5-6 and TRBJ1-3): DAGVTQSPTHLIKTRGQQVTLRCSPKSGHDTVSWYQQALGQGPQFIFQYYEEEERQRGNFPDRFSGHQFPNYSSELNVNALLLGDSALYLCASSTIQGAFGNTIYFGEGSWLTVV.

The table lists this clone with a count of one. The V call is TRBV6-5, the J call TRBJ2-3; no firm D call. This CDR3 region has 15 residues. Germline V gene lookup returns CDR1 MNHEY and CDR2 SVGAGI. The V gene lost 7 bases and the J gene lost 0 bases, with 14 bases spanning the gap. Written as DNA, the CDR3 is TGTGCCAGCAAGAAGGCGTGGGCTAGCACAGATACGCAGTATTTT. This gives the protein CASKKAWASTDTQYF.